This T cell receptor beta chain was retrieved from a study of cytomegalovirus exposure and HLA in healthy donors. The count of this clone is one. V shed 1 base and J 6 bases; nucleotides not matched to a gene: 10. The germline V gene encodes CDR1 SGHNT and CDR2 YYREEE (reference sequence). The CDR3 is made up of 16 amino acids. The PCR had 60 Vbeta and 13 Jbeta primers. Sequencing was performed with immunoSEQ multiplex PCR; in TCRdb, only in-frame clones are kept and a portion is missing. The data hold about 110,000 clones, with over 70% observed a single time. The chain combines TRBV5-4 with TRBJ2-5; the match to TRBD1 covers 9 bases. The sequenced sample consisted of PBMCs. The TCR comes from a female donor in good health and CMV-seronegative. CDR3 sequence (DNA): TGTGCCAGCAGCTTGCGATCCAGGACAGGGGAGAAGACCCAGTACTTC. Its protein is CASSLRSRTGEKTQYF. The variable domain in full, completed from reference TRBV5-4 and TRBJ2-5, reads ETGVTQSPTHLIKTRGQQVTLRCSSQSGHNTVSWYQQALGQGPQFIFQYYREEENGRGNFPPRFSGLQFPNYSSELNVNALELDDSALYLCASSLRSRTGEKTQYFGPGTRLLVL.